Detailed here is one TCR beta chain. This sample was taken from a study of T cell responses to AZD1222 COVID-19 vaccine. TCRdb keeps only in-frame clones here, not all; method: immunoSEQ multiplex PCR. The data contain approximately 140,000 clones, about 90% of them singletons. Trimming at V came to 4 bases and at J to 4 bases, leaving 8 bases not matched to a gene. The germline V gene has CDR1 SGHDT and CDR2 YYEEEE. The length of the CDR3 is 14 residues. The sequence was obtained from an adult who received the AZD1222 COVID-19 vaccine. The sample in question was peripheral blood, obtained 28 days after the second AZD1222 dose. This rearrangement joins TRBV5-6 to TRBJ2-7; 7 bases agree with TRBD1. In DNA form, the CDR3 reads TGTGCCAGCAGCCAGGGACAGAGAGTATACGAGCAGTACTTC. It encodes CASSQGQRVYEQYF.